This T cell receptor (beta chain) comes out of a study of blood T cell repertoires in COVID-19. Study context: Sources were T cells, B-cell-depleted T cells, or PBMCs; the material itself was cDNA or gDNA.

Sequencing was performed with immunoSEQ multiplex PCR; in TCRdb, only in-frame clones are kept and a portion is missing. The table has about 210,000 clones, under 95% seen once. The CDR3 totals 16 residues. The germline V gene encodes CDR1 SGHVS and CDR2 FNYEAQ. J lost 6 bases, V lost 5 bases, and 10 bases had no gene match. This TCR was sampled from a young man with acute or convalescent COVID-19. The chain is built from TRBV7-6 and TRBJ2-1; TRBD2 matches at 10 bases. Sequenced material: peripheral blood. The CDR3 is CASSLQPAGGPNEQFF. Written as DNA, the CDR3 is TGTGCCAGCAGCCTACAGCCAGCGGGAGGGCCCAATGAGCAGTTCTTC.